Listed here are 6 T cell receptor beta chains from one sample, sequenced in a study of cytomegalovirus exposure and HLA in healthy donors. The PCR was carried out with 60 Vbeta primers and 13 Jbeta primers. TCRdb's copy holds only in-frame clones and misses some; the assay was immunoSEQ multiplex PCR. There are some 120,000 clones in the sample; 73% occur only once, and 4.8% lies in the top ten. The sample consisted of PBMCs. The receptors stem from a man aged 55 to 70 in good health and CMV-seropositive.

V usage is TRBV15 and J usage is TRBJ1-4; perhaps TRBD1 as D (5 bases). This CDR3 has 12 amino acids. Germline CDR1 is LNHNV and CDR2 is YYDKDF (reference sequence). V shed 5 bases and J shed 12 bases, with 13 bases lying between them. The CDR3 coding sequence is TGTGCCACCAGCCGGGGGAAGGGACAACTGTTTTTT. The encoded protein is CATSRGKGQLFF.

The chain uses TRBV6-1 and TRBJ2-7; a possible D gene is TRBD1 (6 bases). Germline CDR1 reads MNHNS; CDR2 reads SASEGT. Trimming took off 1 base at V and 4 bases at J, with 14 bases between the two ends. The CDR3 sequence is 15 residues long. Written as DNA, the CDR3 is TGTGCCAGCAGTGAAGGTGGGGGCTCGGGGTACGAGCAGTACTTC. Translated, it gives CASSEGGGSGYEQYF.

The chain uses TRBV28 and TRBJ2-7; 10 bases match TRBD1. CDR1 is MDHEN, CDR2 SYDVKM, per germline. The CDR3 length is 15 residues. V was clipped by 9 bases and J by 2 bases; unmatched bases: 10. This CDR3 reads CASKKTGTGAYEQYF. The CDR3 region has the DNA TGTGCCAGTAAGAAAACCGGGACAGGGGCCTACGAGCAGTACTTC.

The chain combines TRBV6-1 with TRBJ1-5; D unresolved. The CDR3 loop spans 16 amino acids. V was shortened by 2 bases and J by 4 bases, with 15 bases between the two germline ends. CDR1 and CDR2 (germline): MNHNS, SASEGT. CDR3 DNA: TGTGCCAGCAGTGAACAAATTAACCTGCTAAATCAGCCCCAGCATTTT. It is translated as CASSEQINLLNQPQHF.

This clone was observed once. The V and J genes are TRBV29-1 and TRBJ2-7; TRBD1 matches at 10 bases. The CDR3 is 13 amino acids. Trimming took 6 bases from V and 3 from J; bases not matched to a gene: 5. The germline V gene has CDR1 SQVTM and CDR2 ANQGSEA. The CDR3 DNA reads as TGCAGCGTCCGGACAGGGGGAAACTACGAGCAGTACTTC. As protein: CSVRTGGNYEQYF.

V usage is TRBV2 and J usage is TRBJ1-1, with D possibly matching TRBD1 (5 bases). Germline-derived CDR1 and CDR2 are SNHLY and FYNNEI. The CDR3 contains 14 residues. V was pared by 9 bases and J by 2 bases, with 16 bases between. CDR3: CARGGGRTNTEAFF. CDR3 sequence (DNA): TGTGCCAGGGGAGGAGGACGGACAAACACTGAAGCTTTCTTT. The full variable domain, with the rest looked up from reference TRBV2 and TRBJ1-1, is EPEVTQTPSHQVTQMGQEVILRCVPISNHLYFYWYRQILGQKVEFLVSFYNNEISEKSEIFDDQFSVERPDGSNFTLKIRSTKLEDSAMYFCARGGGRTNTEAFFGQGTRLTVV.